This TCR beta chain was found in a study of cytomegalovirus exposure and HLA in healthy donors. Study conclusions and caveats: Indistinguishability led to the exclusion of some V segments, TRBV6-2 and TRBV6-3 included.

The primer mix had 60 Vbeta and 13 Jbeta primers. The protocol was immunoSEQ multiplex PCR, while the TCRdb copy is restricted to in-frame clones and leaves out a portion. Of under 200,000 clones in the sample, 75% to 85% were seen once. About this clone: The antigen is not known.

V was trimmed by 3 bases and J by 8 bases, leaving 11 bases between them. CDR3 length: 13 residues. Per germline, CDR1 SGHTA and CDR2 FQGTGA. The chain recombines TRBV7-3 with TRBJ2-4; possibly TRBD1 for D (6 bases). Input material: PBMCs. This sequence was found in a woman aged 45-59 years in good health and CMV-seronegative. The CDR3 is CASSFQGKDIQYF. The CDR3 DNA reads TGTGCCAGCAGCTTTCAGGGGAAGGACATTCAGTACTTC.